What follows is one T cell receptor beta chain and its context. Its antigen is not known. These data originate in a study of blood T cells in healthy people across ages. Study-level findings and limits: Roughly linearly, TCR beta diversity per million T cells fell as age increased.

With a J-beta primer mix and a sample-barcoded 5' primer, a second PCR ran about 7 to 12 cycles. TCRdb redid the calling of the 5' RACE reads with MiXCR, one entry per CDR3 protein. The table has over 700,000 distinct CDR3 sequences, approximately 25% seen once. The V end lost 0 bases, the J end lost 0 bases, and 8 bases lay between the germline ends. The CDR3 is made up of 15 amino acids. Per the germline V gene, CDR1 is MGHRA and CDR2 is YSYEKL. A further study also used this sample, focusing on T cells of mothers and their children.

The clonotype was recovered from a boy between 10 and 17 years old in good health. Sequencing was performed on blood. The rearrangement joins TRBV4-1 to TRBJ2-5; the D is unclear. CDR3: CASSQDGVDQETQYF. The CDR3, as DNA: TGCGCCAGCAGCCAAGATGGGGTCGACCAAGAGACCCAGTACTTC.